Here is one TCR beta chain with its context. Antigen unknown. V lost 0 bases and J lost 2, with 15 bases in between. This CDR3 has 16 amino acids. Looked up from germline, CDR1 is SGDLS and CDR2 is YYNGEE. The entry originates in a study of T cell responses to AZD1222 COVID-19 vaccine. Study-wide findings and caveats: Spike-specific TCR breadth and depth both grew after two AZD1222 doses.

Clones were read by immunoSEQ multiplex PCR, and TCRdb kept only the in-frame ones, dropping some. Of about 86,000 clones listed, over 85% are singletons. This receptor was obtained from an adult in good health. The gene calls are TRBV9 and TRBJ2-7; a possible D gene is TRBD2 (6 bases). Sequencing used peripheral blood, obtained on day 0 of AZD1222 vaccination. The CDR3 sequence is CASSVAPSVPTYEQYF. In DNA form, the CDR3 reads TGTGCCAGCAGCGTAGCACCTAGCGTACCGACCTACGAGCAGTACTTC.